A single sample gave rise to the 24 T cell receptor beta chains below, sequenced in a study of T cells after yellow fever vaccination. TCRdb reprocessed the 5' RACE reads via MiXCR and lists one record per CDR3 protein. The repertoire includes approximately 610,000 distinct CDR3 sequences, around a sixth of them detected once, and roughly 17% sits in the top ten. The sample consisted of PBMCs, taken 5 days after the first yellow fever vaccination. All receptors derive from a man aged 18 to 29 who received the YFV17D yellow fever vaccine.

V is TRBV20-1 and J is TRBJ2-5, with D unclear. V lost 4 bases and J lost 2, with 11 bases in between. This CDR3 comprises 13 residues. The V gene's germline CDR1 is DFQATT and CDR2 SNEGSKA (reference sequence). The CDR3 reads CSATPELQETQYF. The CDR3 coding sequence is TGCAGTGCTACCCCAGAATTACAAGAGACCCAGTACTTC.

This chain uses TRBV5-1 with TRBJ2-5; TRBD2 matches 9 bases. With 0 bases clipped from V and 4 bases from J, the junction kept 1 base outside the gene matches. Germline-derived CDR1 and CDR2 are SGHRS and YFSETQ. This CDR3 is built from 14 residues. CDR3 in amino acids: CASSLDSGGETQYF. The CDR3 DNA sequence: TGCGCCAGCAGCTTGGATAGCGGGGGAGAGACCCAGTACTTC. The full variable domain, in which reference TRBV5-1 and TRBJ2-5 provide the parts outside the CDR3, is KAGVTQTPRYLIKTRGQQVTLSCSPISGHRSVSWYQQTPGQGLQFLFEYFSETQRNKGNFPGRFSGRQFSNSRSEMNVSTLELGDSALYLCASSLDSGGETQYFGPGTRLLVL.

With respect to this clonotype: Mismatch with germline at one junction end may stem from a read error. J is TRBJ1-2 and V is TRBV2; 9 bases are a match to TRBD1. This CDR3 has 12 residues. Germline CDR1 reads SNHLY; CDR2 reads FYNNEI. CDR3 bases: TGTGCCGGCAGGGGACAGGGCCATGGCTACACCTTC. The encoded protein is CAGRGQGHGYTF.

In this sample, this clonotype turned up a few times. The V and J genes are TRBV7-2 and TRBJ1-4, with no clear D. The CDR3 runs to 14 residues. V dropped 4 bases and J dropped 5 bases, with 11 bases sitting between them. Looked up from germline, CDR1 is SGHTA and CDR2 is FQGNSA. The CDR3 loop reads CASSSHPVNEKLFF. For the CDR3, the DNA is TGTGCCAGCAGCTCCCATCCCGTGAATGAAAAACTGTTTTTT.

This chain links TRBV20-1 with TRBJ2-7, with D maybe TRBD1 (6 bases). Looked up from germline, CDR1 is DFQATT and CDR2 is SNEGSKA (reference sequence). V lost 1 base, J lost 1 base, and 17 bases lay in between. There are 16 residues in the CDR3. The CDR3 is CSARAEIRGSSYEQYF. CDR3 bases: TGCAGTGCTAGAGCTGAAATCAGGGGCAGTTCCTACGAGCAGTACTTC.

The V and J genes are TRBV20-1 and TRBJ2-5; weak D call: TRBD1 (6 bases). CDR1 and CDR2 from the germline V gene are DFQATT and SNEGSKA (reference sequence). The CDR3 spans 14 residues. Trimming stripped 0 bases from V and 5 bases from J, with 13 bases between. CDR3 sequence (DNA): TGCAGTGCTAGAGAGGGGGCGAGGGCGGAGACCCAGTACTTC. This gives the protein CSAREGARAETQYF.

This clonotype was found a few times. V usage is TRBV5-8 and J usage is TRBJ2-5; TRBD1 agrees at 9 bases. Looked up from germline, CDR1 is SGHTS and CDR2 is YDEGEE. This CDR3 contains 16 residues. The V and J ends lost 2 bases and 5 bases, in that order; junction bases with no gene match: 10. This CDR3 is CASSFDWDRVRETQYF. The DNA of the CDR3 is TGTGCCAGCAGCTTTGATTGGGACAGGGTTCGGGAGACCCAGTACTTC.

The chain links TRBV20-1 to TRBJ1-2, with TRBD1 matching 8 bases. The CDR3 extends over 14 amino acids. J lost 5 bases, V lost 5 bases, and 10 bases had no gene match. CDR1 and CDR2 from the germline V gene are DFQATT and SNEGSKA (reference sequence). Here the CDR3 reads CSAQDRETGYGYTF. The CDR3 bases are TGCAGTGCTCAGGACAGGGAGACAGGGTATGGCTACACCTTC.

The rearrangement joins TRBV7-6 to TRBJ2-1; 11 positions agree with TRBD1. The germline gives CDR1 SGHVS, CDR2 FNYEAQ. The CDR3 covers 15 residues. Trimming at V came to 5 bases and at J to 7 bases, leaving 7 bases not matched to a gene. In DNA, the CDR3 is TGTGCCAGCAGCCTGGGACAGGGGGTTTGGAATGAGCAGTTCTTC. Protein product: CASSLGQGVWNEQFF. The full variable domain, with the rest looked up from reference TRBV7-6 and TRBJ2-1, is GAGVSQSPRYKVTKRGQDVALRCDPISGHVSLYWYRQALGQGPEFLTYFNYEAQQDKSGLPNDRFSAERPEGSISTLTIQRTEQRDSAMYRCASSLGQGVWNEQFFGPGTRLTVL.

The chain links TRBV4-3 to TRBJ1-5, with a possible D match to TRBD1 (6 bases). This CDR3 is built from 16 residues. CDR1 LGHNA and CDR2 YSLEER come from the germline V gene. Trimming left V 0 bases short and J 4 bases short, with 13 bases between. This CDR3 is CASSQDWGRGNQPQHF. CDR3 bases: TGCGCCAGCAGCCAAGATTGGGGCAGGGGTAATCAGCCCCAGCATTTT.

In this sample, this clonotype turned up many times. The genes are TRBV2 and TRBJ2-7; D gene unclear. The CDR3 length is 11 residues. V dropped 7 bases and J dropped 4 bases, with 8 bases sitting between them. Germline V gene data show CDR1 as SNHLY and CDR2 as FYNNEI. The CDR3: CASTVGYEQYF. In nucleotides, the CDR3 is TGTGCCAGCACCGTAGGGTACGAGCAGTACTTC.

This clonotype was seen more than once but under ten times. The genes are TRBV7-9 and TRBJ2-1, with 9 bases lining up with TRBD1. In germline, CDR1 is SEHNR, CDR2 FQNEAQ (reference sequence). The CDR3 covers 16 residues. J was trimmed by 4 bases and V by 6 bases; bases with no gene match: 10. This CDR3 is CASRSKPGQGYNEQFF. The CDR3 bases are TGTGCCAGCAGGTCAAAACCGGGACAGGGATACAATGAGCAGTTCTTC.

This chain links TRBV7-9 with TRBJ2-5, with 9 bases that match TRBD1. The CDR3 has 14 amino acids. The trim removed 5 bases at V and 4 bases at J, leaving 5 bases unmatched. Looked up from germline, CDR1 is SEHNR and CDR2 is FQNEAQ (reference sequence). CDR3 loop: CASSKGQGRETQYF. CDR3 DNA: TGTGCCAGCAGCAAAGGACAGGGGAGAGAGACCCAGTACTTC.

This clonotype has more than one count but fewer than ten. CDR3 loop: CASGETGYNEQFF. The CDR3 DNA sequence: TGTGCCAGTGGCGAGACAGGCTACAATGAGCAGTTCTTC. This sequence joins TRBV19 and TRBJ2-1, with D perhaps matching TRBD1 (6 bases). Germline V CDR1 and CDR2: LNHDA, SQIVND (reference sequence). The CDR3 sequence is 13 residues long. Between the trimmed V and J ends, which lost 8 bases and 3 bases, there was a span of 11 bases. The full variable domain, with the rest looked up from reference TRBV19 and TRBJ2-1, is DGGITQSPKYLFRKEGQNVTLSCEQNLNHDAMYWYRQDPGQGLRLIYYSQIVNDFQKGDIAEGYSVSREKKESFPLTVTSAQKNPTAFYLCASGETGYNEQFFGPGTRLTVL.

This chain connects TRBV10-3 to TRBJ1-5, with D maybe TRBD1 (6 bases). The CDR3 covers 14 residues. The V end was cut by 6 bases, the J end by 0 bases, with 9 bases between. Germline values: CDR1 ENHRY, CDR2 SYGVKD. This CDR3 is CAISVQGSNQPQHF. CDR3 coding DNA: TGTGCCATCAGCGTACAGGGTAGCAATCAGCCCCAGCATTTT.

This clonotype was observed a few times. V and J are TRBV20-1 and TRBJ2-1; 9 bases align to TRBD2. Germline-derived CDR1 and CDR2 are DFQATT and SNEGSKA (reference sequence). The V and J ends lost 5 bases and 4 bases, in that order; junction bases with no gene match: 3. This CDR3 contains 13 residues. CDR3 sequence reads: CSADSGGYNEQFF. CDR3 DNA sequence: TGCAGTGCTGATAGCGGGGGTTACAATGAGCAGTTCTTC.

The gene calls are TRBV7-9 and TRBJ1-6, with D hard to call. The CDR3 loop spans 12 amino acids. Germline CDR1 and CDR2: SEHNR and FQNEAQ (reference sequence). Trimming pared 1 base from V and 11 bases from J, leaving 6 bases between. CDR3 bases: TGTGCCAGCAGCTTAGATGGGACACCCCTCCACTTT. Amino acid sequence: CASSLDGTPLHF.

This clonotype has a handful of counts. The V call is TRBV6-1, the J call TRBJ2-2; tentative D call: TRBD2 (6 bases). CDR3 length equals 16 residues. The V gene's germline CDR1 is MNHNS and CDR2 SASEGT. Trimming took off 10 bases at V and 0 bases at J, with 18 bases between the two ends. The CDR3 here is CATDLRGYANTGELFF. The CDR3 DNA is TGTGCCACCGATCTCCGGGGGTACGCGAACACCGGGGAGCTGTTTTTT.

This chain uses TRBV5-1 with TRBJ2-3; tentative D call: TRBD2 (5 bases). V was pared by 6 bases and J by 6 bases, with 8 bases between. The germline gives CDR1 SGHRS, CDR2 YFSETQ. The CDR3 runs to 11 residues. This chain's CDR3 is CASTSRDTQYF. Here the CDR3 DNA reads TGCGCCAGCACTAGCAGGGATACGCAGTATTTT.

This chain joins TRBV28 and TRBJ1-1; D is unclear. The CDR3 spans 13 residues. Germline-derived CDR1 and CDR2 are MDHEN and SYDVKM. The V end lost 6 bases, the J end lost 5 bases, and 13 bases lay between the germline ends. CDR3 region: CASRIPHYTEAFF. The CDR3 DNA follows: TGTGCCAGCAGGATCCCTCATTATACTGAAGCTTTCTTT.

This clonotype has at least ten counts. The V call is TRBV29-1, the J call TRBJ2-1; no firm D call. CDR1 is SQVTM and CDR2 is ANQGSEA in the germline V gene. CDR3 length: 12 amino acids. The V end lost 2 bases, the J end lost 3 bases, and 5 bases lay between the germline ends. CDR3 DNA: TGCAGCGTTGAAATAGGCTACAATGAGCAGTTCTTC. It translates to CSVEIGYNEQFF.

V usage is TRBV10-3 and J usage is TRBJ2-5; 11 bases align to TRBD2. The CDR3 contains 17 residues. V shed 11 bases, J shed 4 bases, and the junction held 18 bases outside the gene matches. Germline V gives CDR1 ENHRY, CDR2 SYGVKD. CDR3 in amino acids: CAVGITSGGDLGETQYF. The CDR3 nucleotides read TGTGCCGTCGGGATTACTAGCGGGGGTGACCTCGGAGAGACCCAGTACTTC.

This chain joins TRBV7-9 and TRBJ2-3; D possibly corresponds to TRBD1 (5 bases). V lost 5 bases and J lost 3, with 12 bases in between. Per the germline V gene, CDR1 is SEHNR and CDR2 is FQNEAQ (reference sequence). The CDR3 runs 14 residues. The CDR3 DNA follows: TGTGCCAGCAGCCCCCTCAAGGGGACAGATACGCAGTATTTT. It encodes CASSPLKGTDTQYF. The variable domain in full, completed from reference TRBV7-9 and TRBJ2-3, reads DTGVSQNPRHKITKRGQNVTFRCDPISEHNRLYWYRQTLGQGPEFLTYFQNEAQLEKSRLLSDRFSAERPKGSFSTLEIQRTEQGDSAMYLCASSPLKGTDTQYFGPGTRLTVL.

The table lists this clonotype with a few counts. The chain recombines TRBV28 with TRBJ2-1, with 11 nucleotides matching TRBD1. The CDR3 has 16 residues. The V and J ends lost 6 bases and 9 bases, in that order; junction bases with no gene match: 13. Germline CDR1 reads MDHEN; CDR2 reads SYDVKM. The CDR3 nucleotides read TGTGCCAGCAGCACACCGGGACAGGGGGGTTTTAGTGAGCAGTTCTTC. Translating gives CASSTPGQGGFSEQFF. Complete variable domain (other parts from reference TRBV28 and TRBJ2-1): DVKVTQSSRYLVKRTGEKVFLECVQDMDHENMFWYRQDPGLGLRLIYFSYDVKMKEKGDIPEGYSVSREKKERFSLILESASTNQTSMYLCASSTPGQGGFSEQFFGPGTRLTVL.